The clone carrying this TCR beta chain was detected once. This entry comes from a study of blood T cell repertoires in COVID-19. The germline CDR1 and CDR2 sequences are SGDLS and YYNGEE. After removal of 3 bases from V and 1 base from J, the junction contained 18 bases not matched to a gene. This CDR3 comprises 20 residues. How the authors handled the data: Amplification of reference gene primers provided the estimated nucleated cell counts. Using immunoSEQ multiplex PCR, the repertoire was profiled, and TCRdb retains in-frame clones only, with some absent. That table is the source of V, J and clone size, and D and trimming were worked out from the DNA. The table lists some 120,000 clones, roughly four fifths of them singletons.

This clonotype was sampled from a man aged 65 to 85 with acute or convalescent COVID-19. Sequences were obtained from peripheral blood. The chain has TRBV9 and TRBJ2-4; 8 nucleotides agree with TRBD1. The CDR3: CASSATGTGWGNMAKNIQYF. Here the CDR3 DNA reads TGTGCCAGCAGCGCGACCGGGACAGGATGGGGTAATATGGCCAAAAACATTCAGTACTTC.